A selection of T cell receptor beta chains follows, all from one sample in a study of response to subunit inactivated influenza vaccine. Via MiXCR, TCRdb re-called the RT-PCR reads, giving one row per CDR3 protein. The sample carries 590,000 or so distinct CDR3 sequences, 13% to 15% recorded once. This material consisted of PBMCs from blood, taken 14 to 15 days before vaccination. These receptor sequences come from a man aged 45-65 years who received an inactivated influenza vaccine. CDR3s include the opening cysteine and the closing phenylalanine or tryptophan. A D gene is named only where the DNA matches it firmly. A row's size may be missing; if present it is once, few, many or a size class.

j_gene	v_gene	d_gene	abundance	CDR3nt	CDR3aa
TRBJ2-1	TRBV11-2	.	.	TGTGCCAGCAGCTTAGAGGGGGCGCGGTACAATGAGCAGTTCTTC	CASSLEGARYNEQFF
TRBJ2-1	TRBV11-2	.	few	TGTGCCAGCAGCTTGGAAGCGGGTTCCTACAATGAGCAGTTCTTC	CASSLEAGSYNEQFF
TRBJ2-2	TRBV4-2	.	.	TGTGCCAGCAGCCAAAGGGGGGGGATGAGCACCGGGGAGCTGTTTTTT	CASSQRGGMSTGELFF
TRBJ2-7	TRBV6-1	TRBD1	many	TGTGCCAGCAGTCGCGTAAGACAGGGGGCGGGGGAGCAGTACTTC	CASSRVRQGAGEQYF
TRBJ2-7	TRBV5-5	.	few	TGTGCCAGCAGCTTAACGGGACACATAACCTACGAGCAGTACTTC	CASSLTGHITYEQYF
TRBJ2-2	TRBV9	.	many	TGTGCCAGCAGCGTAGCTCAGGGTTTCGGCGGGGAGCTGTTTTTT	CASSVAQGFGGELFF
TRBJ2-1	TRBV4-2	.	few	TGTGCCAGCAGCCAACTAGCCCATGAGCAGTTCTTC	CASSQLAHEQFF
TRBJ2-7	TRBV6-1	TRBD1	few	TGTGCCAGCCTGACCGGGACAGTAGATCACGAGCAGTACTTC	CASLTGTVDHEQYF
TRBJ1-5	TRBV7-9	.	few	TGTGCCAGCAGTTCAACAGGGTTTCAGCCCCAGCATTTT	CASSSTGFQPQHF
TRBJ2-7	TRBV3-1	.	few	TGTGCCAGCAGCCAGTACCGGGACGGTCCATTCGAGCAGTACTTC	CASSQYRDGPFEQYF
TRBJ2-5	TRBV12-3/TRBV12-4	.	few	TGTGCCAGCAGTTTAGAGGCTCGCTGGGGGGAGACCCAGTACTTC	CASSLEARWGETQYF
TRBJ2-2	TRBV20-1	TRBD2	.	TGCAGTGCTAGTGGGACTAGCGTTAATGCCGGGGAGCTGTTTTTT	CSASGTSVNAGELFF
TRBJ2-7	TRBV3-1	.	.	TGTGCCAGCGCTGGAGGTGGCTACGAGCAGTACTTC	CASAGGGYEQYF
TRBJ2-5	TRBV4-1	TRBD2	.	TGCGCCAGCAGTCAAAGAAATCTAGCGGGGGGCACCCAAGAGACCCAGTACTTC	CASSQRNLAGGTQETQYF
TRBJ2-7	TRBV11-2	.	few	TGTGCCAGCAGCTTATACAGGAGTGAGCTCTCCTACGAGCAGTACTTC	CASSLYRSELSYEQYF
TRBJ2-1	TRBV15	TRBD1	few	TGTGCCACCAGCAGAGTGCAGGACAGGGTTGAGCAGTTCTTC	CATSRVQDRVEQFF
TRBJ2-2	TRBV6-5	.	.	TGTGCCAGCAGTTACTCGAATCTTCTATGGGCTAGCGGGGAGCTGTTTTTT	CASSYSNLLWASGELFF
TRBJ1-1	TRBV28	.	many	TGTGCCAGCAGAGGGACTGAAGCTTTCTTT	CASRGTEAFF
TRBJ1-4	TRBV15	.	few	TGTGCCACCAGCAGAGATATCAGGGTACCTAATGAAAAACTGTTTTTT	CATSRDIRVPNEKLFF
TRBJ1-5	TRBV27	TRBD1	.	TGTGCCAGCAGTTCGGGACAGGGTATTCAGCCCCAGCATTTT	CASSSGQGIQPQHF
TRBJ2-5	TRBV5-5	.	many	TGTGCCAGCAGCGCATTCGGAGAGACCCAGTACTTC	CASSAFGETQYF
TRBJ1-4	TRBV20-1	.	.	TGCAGTGCTAGAGATCTGGCGTTTGCTAATGAAAAACTGTTTTTT	CSARDLAFANEKLFF
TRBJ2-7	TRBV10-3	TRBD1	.	TGTGCCATCAAAGAGAGGCATGGGACAGGGTTCGAGCAGTACTTC	CAIKERHGTGFEQYF
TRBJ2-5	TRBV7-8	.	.	TGTGCCAGCAGCGTCCAGGAAATCCAAGAGACCCAGTACTTC	CASSVQEIQETQYF
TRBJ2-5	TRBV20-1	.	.	TGCAGTGCCCCGAAGGGGGGGAGTCAAGAGACCCAGTACTTC	CSAPKGGSQETQYF
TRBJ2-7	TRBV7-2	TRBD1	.	TGTGCCAGCAGCATCCGTATCACAGGGGGCGACGAGCAGTACTTC	CASSIRITGGDEQYF
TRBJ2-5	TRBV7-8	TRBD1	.	TGTGCCAGCAGCTTAGATTTTCGGCAGGGGGTCCTCCAAGAGACCCAGTACTTC	CASSLDFRQGVLQETQYF